Listed below are T cell receptor beta chains from one sample, sequenced in a study of early T cells in non-severe SARS-CoV-2 infection. In TCRdb, the 5' RACE reads were re-called with MiXCR into one record per CDR3 protein. The table has approximately 56,000 distinct CDR3 sequences, 9% to 9.5% seen once. Material: whole blood. These receptors originate from an adult who was a healthcare worker with PCR-confirmed SARS-CoV-2 infection or an uninfected control (not recorded which). Each CDR3 is given with its conserved first and last residue. A D gene is named only where the DNA matches it firmly. Only some rows state a clone size, as once, few, many or a class for expanded clones.

d_gene	v_gene	j_gene	abundance	len	CDR3nt	CDR3aa
TRBD2	TRBV6-5	TRBJ2-1	.	14	TGTGCCAGCAGGTCGGGACTAGCGGCTAATGAGCAGTTCTTC	CASRSGLAANEQFF
.	TRBV6-5	TRBJ1-3	many	18	TGTGCCAGCAGTTACTCGATCCCATACGGGAGCTCTGGAAACACCATATATTTT	CASSYSIPYGSSGNTIYF
.	TRBV7-9	TRBJ1-1	.	14	TGTGCCAGCAGCGTACAGGGCCCTAACACTGAAGCTTTCTTT	CASSVQGPNTEAFF
.	TRBV6-1	TRBJ2-6	many	15	TGTGCCAGCACCCCCAGTGGGTCTGGGGCCAACGTCCTGACTTTC	CASTPSGSGANVLTF
TRBD1	TRBV5-1	TRBJ2-3	.	15	TGCGCCAGCAGCGACAGGACAGGGAGTACAGATACGCAGTATTTT	CASSDRTGSTDTQYF
.	TRBV20-1	TRBJ1-3	few	14	TGCAGTGCTACGAGGCAGGGCTTTGGAAACACCATATATTTT	CSATRQGFGNTIYF
TRBD2	TRBV5-1	TRBJ2-7	many	16	TGCGCCAGCAGCTTGGTGGTCGGGGGGACCCCCTACGAGCAGTACTTC	CASSLVVGGTPYEQYF
.	TRBV19	TRBJ2-7	many	15	TGTGCCAGTAGTGTCGGAAGTGGGGCATCCTACGAGCAGTACTTC	CASSVGSGASYEQYF
TRBD2	TRBV20-1	TRBJ2-1	many	12	TGCAGTGCTAGCACCGGGCGGGAGGGAGCCAACTTC	CSASTGREGANF
.	TRBV7-6	TRBJ2-3	many	13	TGTGCCGGACAGGAGGCTAGCGGAGATACGCAGTATTTT	CAGQEASGDTQYF
.	TRBV20-1	TRBJ2-3	many	13	TGCAGTGCTAGGGATGACGTGGCAGATACGCAGTATTTT	CSARDDVADTQYF
.	TRBV7-2	TRBJ2-1	many	14	TGTGCCAGCAGCTTAGTATTCGGTGGTTATGAGCAGTTCTTC	CASSLVFGGYEQFF
.	TRBV5-1	TRBJ2-2	many	16	TGCGCCAGCAGCTTGGTTATTGGCGGGGCGACGGGGGAGCTGTTTTTT	CASSLVIGGATGELFF
.	TRBV7-9	TRBJ1-4	many	15	TGTGCCAGCAGCTTAGCTCTGTCAGAAAATGAAAAACTGTTTTTT	CASSLALSENEKLFF
TRBD2	TRBV20-1	TRBJ2-7	many	14	TGCAGTGCTAGACGACTAGCTGAGGACTACGAGCAGTACTTC	CSARRLAEDYEQYF
TRBD1	TRBV5-5	TRBJ2-3	.	17	TGTGCCAGCGAGAGGCTCCAGGGGGCTCCTAGCACAGATACGCAGTATTTT	CASERLQGAPSTDTQYF
.	TRBV6-2/TRBV6-3	TRBJ2-7	.	15	TGTGCCAGCAGCTCCGCATTCCTAGATGGGGGCGAGCAGTACTTC	CASSSAFLDGGEQYF
TRBD2	TRBV4-1	TRBJ2-3	.	11	TGCGCCACCTCGGCGGGGGATATGCAGTATTTT	CATSAGDMQYF
.	TRBV11-2	TRBJ2-7	.	13	TGTGCCAGCAGCTTAGGCCGGGGAGACGAGCAGTACTTC	CASSLGRGDEQYF
TRBD1	TRBV7-2	TRBJ2-1	many	14	TGTGCCAGCAAGCGGGACAGGGGCTTCGATGAGCAGTTCTTC	CASKRDRGFDEQFF
TRBD2	TRBV9	TRBJ2-3	few	15	TGTGCCAGCAGCGAAGGGAGCGGGAGGCAAGATACGCAGTATTTT	CASSEGSGRQDTQYF
.	TRBV11-2	TRBJ2-1	many	13	TGTGCCAGCAGCTCGGACAGAAACAATGAGCAGTTCTTC	CASSSDRNNEQFF
TRBD2	TRBV6-5	TRBJ2-1	many	17	TGTGCCAGCAGTTACCGTGCGCCGGCTAGCGGAGTCAATGAGCAGTTCTTC	CASSYRAPASGVNEQFF
.	TRBV29-1	TRBJ2-3	many	15	TGCAGCGTTGAAGATCTGGACCGAAGCACAGATACGCAGTATTTT	CSVEDLDRSTDTQYF
.	TRBV15	TRBJ1-4	many	15	TGTGCCACCAGCGGGGGACCGGGACGGTTCGAAAAACTGTTTTTT	CATSGGPGRFEKLFF
TRBD2	TRBV11-2	TRBJ2-1	many	16	TGTGCCAGCAGCTTAGATGGGCTAGCGGTCTACAATGAGCAGTTCTTC	CASSLDGLAVYNEQFF
.	TRBV20-1	TRBJ2-3	.	14	TGCAGTGCTAGAGGTCACCAGAACACAGATACGCAGTATTTT	CSARGHQNTDTQYF
.	TRBV12-3/TRBV12-4	TRBJ1-4	many	14	TGTGCCAGCAGTAATACAGGGTATGGTGAAAAACTGTTTTTT	CASSNTGYGEKLFF
.	TRBV2	TRBJ1-5	.	15	TGTGCCAGCAGCGCGACAGGCTTAAGCAATCAGCCCCAGCATTTT	CASSATGLSNQPQHF
.	TRBV7-2	TRBJ1-2	few	15	TGTGCCAGCAGCTTAGTGGGGATCCCAGACTATGGCTACACCTTC	CASSLVGIPDYGYTF
.	TRBV6-1	TRBJ1-6	few	14	TGTGCCAGCAACCAAGGGGGTTTTAATTCACCCCTCCACTTT	CASNQGGFNSPLHF
TRBD2	TRBV6-6	TRBJ2-3	many	14	TGTGCCAGCACTAGCGGGAGGAAGACAGATACGCAGTATTTT	CASTSGRKTDTQYF
.	TRBV7-2	TRBJ2-5	many	12	TGTGCCAGCAGCTCCTACATAGAGACCCAGTACTTC	CASSSYIETQYF
.	TRBV4-2	TRBJ2-3	many	18	TGTGCCAGCAGCCAAGGGATTGGCGGGGGCACTAGCACAGATACGCAGTATTTT	CASSQGIGGGTSTDTQYF
TRBD2	TRBV18	TRBJ2-1	many	15	TGTGCCAGCTCACCGCCGAGCGGGAGGGACAATGAGCAGTTCTTC	CASSPPSGRDNEQFF
.	TRBV7-2	TRBJ2-5	many	14	TGTGCCAGCAGCTTAATGTCCAGACAAGAGACCCAGTACTTC	CASSLMSRQETQYF
TRBD2	TRBV12-3/TRBV12-4	TRBJ2-7	few	15	TGTGCCAGCAGTCGTGGACTAGCGGGAGGGCCCGAGCAGTACTTC	CASSRGLAGGPEQYF
TRBD1	TRBV29-1	TRBJ1-4	.	12	TGCAGCGCGGGACAGGGGCGTGAAAAACTGTTTTTT	CSAGQGREKLFF
TRBD2	TRBV7-3	TRBJ2-1	many	14	TGTGCCAGCAATAGCGGGAACACTGGGGATGAGCAGTTCTTC	CASNSGNTGDEQFF
.	TRBV6-5	TRBJ2-2	few	14	TGTGCCAGCAGTCGGTCTGGCGGGACCGGGGAGCTGTTTTTT	CASSRSGGTGELFF
TRBD1	TRBV29-1	TRBJ2-7	many	14	TGCAGCGTCTACTTAGGGACAGCCTCCTACGAGCAGTACTTC	CSVYLGTASYEQYF
.	TRBV7-9	TRBJ2-3	few	15	TGTGCCAGCAGCTTAGCGAGGGCCTTCGACGATACGCAGTATTTT	CASSLARAFDDTQYF
.	TRBV7-7	TRBJ2-1	many	14	TGTGCCAGCAGCAAAAATACCGGTCAGGGGGAGCAGTTCTTC	CASSKNTGQGEQFF
.	TRBV20-1	TRBJ1-5	many	15	TGCAGTGCTAGAGATCAAGAAGCAAGTCGTCAGCCCCAGCATTTT	CSARDQEASRQPQHF
.	TRBV19	TRBJ2-2	many	16	TGTGCCAGTAGTATAGGCAGGACATCGAACACCGGGGAGCTGTTTTTT	CASSIGRTSNTGELFF
.	TRBV3-1	TRBJ2-1	.	14	TGTGCCAGCAGCCTTACAGGGTTACACAATGAGCAGTTCTTC	CASSLTGLHNEQFF